The 17 T cell receptor beta chains reported below all come from one sample, sequenced in a study of cytomegalovirus exposure and HLA in healthy donors. With 60 Vbeta and 13 Jbeta primers, the PCR was carried out. The repertoire was sequenced with immunoSEQ multiplex PCR; TCRdb's copy has only in-frame clones and lacks some. Of approximately 190,000 clones listed, around 87% are singletons. Material for sequencing was PBMCs. The receptors shown here come from a boy aged 2 to 9 in good health and CMV-seronegative.

This clone was picked up a small number of times. CDR3 region: CASSLQDKNTEAFF. For the CDR3, the DNA is TGCGCCAGCAGCTTGCAGGATAAGAACACTGAAGCTTTCTTT. The rearrangement uses TRBV5-1 and TRBJ1-1; D is unclear. CDR3 length: 14 residues. Germline CDR1 reads SGHRS; CDR2 reads YFSETQ. V was pared by 1 base and J by 1 base, with 8 bases between.

The chain has TRBV16 and TRBJ2-7; D ambiguous. The CDR3 spans 13 residues. Trimming stripped 6 bases from V and 1 base from J, with 10 bases between. Germline V gives CDR1 KGHSY, CDR2 FQNENV. The CDR3 nucleotides are TGTGCCAGCAGAACCCTAGATTCCTACGAGCAGTACTTC. Protein sequence: CASRTLDSYEQYF.

The chain uses TRBV4-1 and TRBJ2-3; 7 bases are a match to TRBD2. Per germline, CDR1 MGHRA and CDR2 YSYEKL. Trimming removed 0 bases from V and 1 base from J; junction bases left unmatched: 4. CDR3 length: 16 amino acids. The CDR3, as DNA: TGCGCCAGCAGCCAAGAGGGAGGGACTCGCACAGATACGCAGTATTTT. This gives the protein CASSQEGGTRTDTQYF.

This clone was observed a few times. The genes are TRBV28 and TRBJ1-4; no reliable D call. This CDR3 has 15 amino acids. Germline CDR1 is MDHEN and CDR2 is SYDVKM. Trimming removed 6 bases at V and 6 bases at J, with 17 bases between. In DNA form, the CDR3 reads TGTGCCAGCAGCTCACATGAGGGAATTCATGAAAAACTGTTTTTT. It yields the protein CASSSHEGIHEKLFF.

The genes are TRBV6-5 and TRBJ2-7; TRBD1 aligns across 9 bases. The CDR3 extends over 14 amino acids. Trimming removed 7 bases from V and 7 bases from J; junction bases left unmatched: 11. The germline gives CDR1 MNHEY, CDR2 SVGAGI. CDR3 sequence (DNA): TGTGCCAGCACGAAAGGGACAGGGAAAGGGGAGCAGTACTTC. Translating gives CASTKGTGKGEQYF.

The genes are TRBV5-8 and TRBJ1-4, with 7 nucleotides matching TRBD1. Germline V gives CDR1 SGHTS, CDR2 YDEGEE. This CDR3 is 14 amino acids long. J gave up 8 bases and V 5 bases, and 9 bases lay outside the gene matches. CDR3 nucleotides: TGTGCCAGCAGACTGACAGGGTTGGGCGAAAAACTGTTTTTT. It translates to CASRLTGLGEKLFF.

The V gene is TRBV5-1, the J gene TRBJ2-1, with 8 bases that match TRBD1. This CDR3 region has 18 residues. The germline V gene encodes CDR1 SGHRS and CDR2 YFSETQ. Losses at the gene ends were 4 bases for V and 6 bases for J; bases not matched to a gene: 18. In nucleotides, the CDR3 is TGCGCCAGCAGCCTCACCCCTGCCGGACAGGGCATAAGCAATGAGCAGTTCTTC. Translation gives CASSLTPAGQGISNEQFF.

This clone was counted a single time. The chain has TRBV2 and TRBJ1-3; 7 nucleotides match TRBD1. The CDR3 covers 14 residues. Per germline, CDR1 SNHLY and CDR2 FYNNEI. V shed 6 bases, J shed 2 bases, and the junction held 4 bases outside the gene matches. CDR3 nucleotide sequence: TGTGCCAGCAGCGGTACAGGGGCTGGAAACACCATATATTTT. It translates to CASSGTGAGNTIYF.

The rearrangement joins TRBV7-3 to TRBJ1-2; 9 nucleotides agree with TRBD1. V lost 4 bases and J lost 6; bases outside the gene matches: 3. This CDR3 has 13 amino acids. Germline CDR1 SGHTA, CDR2 FQGTGA. The CDR3 region is CASSYRTGDGYTF. The CDR3 DNA reads TGTGCCAGCAGCTACCGGACAGGGGATGGCTACACCTTC.

The rearrangement links TRBV19 to TRBJ2-7; TRBD1 aligns across 8 bases. The V gene's germline CDR1 is LNHDA and CDR2 SQIVND (reference sequence). The ends lost 6 bases at V and 0 bases at J; junction bases unmatched: 4. This CDR3 contains 14 residues. The CDR3 DNA reads TGTGCCAGTAGGCGGGACAGGAGCTCCTACGAGCAGTACTTC. This encodes CASRRDRSSYEQYF. The variable domain in full, with the rest retrieved from reference TRBV19 and TRBJ2-7, is DGGITQSPKYLFRKEGQNVTLSCEQNLNHDAMYWYRQDPGQGLRLIYYSQIVNDFQKGDIAEGYSVSREKKESFPLTVTSAQKNPTAFYLCASRRDRSSYEQYFGPGTRLTVT.

The table lists this clone with a count of one. The genes are TRBV9 and TRBJ2-7; D call uncertain. CDR1 SGDLS and CDR2 YYNGEE come from the germline V gene. V lost 0 bases, J lost 0 bases, and 10 bases lay in between. The CDR3 totals 15 residues. CDR3 in amino acids: CASSVGSASSYEQYF. Here the CDR3 DNA reads TGTGCCAGCAGCGTAGGGTCCGCTAGCTCCTACGAGCAGTACTTC.

The chain combines TRBV7-8 with TRBJ1-5; D unresolved. The CDR3 covers 15 residues. V was clipped by 8 bases and J by 0 bases, with 14 bases between them. Germline lookup yields CDR1 SGHVS and CDR2 FQNEAQ. CDR3 region: CASAMGPYSNQPQHF. The CDR3 DNA reads TGTGCCAGCGCAATGGGCCCGTATAGCAATCAGCCCCAGCATTTT.

The V and J genes are TRBV11-3 and TRBJ1-1; TRBD1 agrees at 9 bases. The junction had 6 bases not matched to a gene; V was cut back by 5 bases and J by 8 bases. The CDR3 contains 13 residues. CDR1 is SGHNT, CDR2 YENEEA, per germline. CDR3 bases: TGTGCCAGCAGCCTACCCGGGACAGGGGAAGCTTTCTTT. It yields the protein CASSLPGTGEAFF.

J is TRBJ2-7 and V is TRBV7-6, with 7 bases fitting TRBD1. The CDR3 loop spans 14 amino acids. The germline V gene has CDR1 SGHVS and CDR2 FNYEAQ. Trimming removed 6 bases from V and 2 bases from J; junction bases left unmatched: 7. The CDR3 spells CASSPRGQAYEQYF. In DNA form, the CDR3 reads TGTGCCAGCAGTCCAAGAGGACAGGCCTACGAGCAGTACTTC.

This clone was counted only a few times. The chain is built from TRBV28 and TRBJ1-4; D not resolved. The CDR3 length is 13 residues. In germline, CDR1 is MDHEN, CDR2 SYDVKM. V lost 4 bases and J lost 8, with 11 bases in between. CDR3 loop: CASSSGLEEKLFF. The CDR3 DNA follows: TGTGCCAGCAGTTCCGGTCTTGAGGAAAAACTGTTTTTT.

V is TRBV10-3 and J is TRBJ2-5; 12 nucleotides agree with TRBD1. Trimming took 8 bases from V and 5 from J; bases not matched to a gene: 12. Germline V gene data show CDR1 as ENHRY and CDR2 as SYGVKD. This CDR3 comprises 16 residues. This CDR3 is CAIGGTGGEVGETQYF. DNA for the CDR3: TGTGCCATCGGGGGGACAGGGGGCGAGGTAGGGGAGACCCAGTACTTC.

The chain links TRBV10-1 to TRBJ2-3, with D possibly matching TRBD2 (6 bases). The CDR3 has 13 amino acids. Looked up from germline, CDR1 is WNHNN and CDR2 is SYGVQD (reference sequence). Trimming shortened V by 10 bases and J by 4 bases, and 15 bases separated the two germline ends. For the CDR3, the DNA is TGCGCCACCAGGGACTCCCTCTCAGATACGCAGTATTTT. Amino acid sequence: CATRDSLSDTQYF.